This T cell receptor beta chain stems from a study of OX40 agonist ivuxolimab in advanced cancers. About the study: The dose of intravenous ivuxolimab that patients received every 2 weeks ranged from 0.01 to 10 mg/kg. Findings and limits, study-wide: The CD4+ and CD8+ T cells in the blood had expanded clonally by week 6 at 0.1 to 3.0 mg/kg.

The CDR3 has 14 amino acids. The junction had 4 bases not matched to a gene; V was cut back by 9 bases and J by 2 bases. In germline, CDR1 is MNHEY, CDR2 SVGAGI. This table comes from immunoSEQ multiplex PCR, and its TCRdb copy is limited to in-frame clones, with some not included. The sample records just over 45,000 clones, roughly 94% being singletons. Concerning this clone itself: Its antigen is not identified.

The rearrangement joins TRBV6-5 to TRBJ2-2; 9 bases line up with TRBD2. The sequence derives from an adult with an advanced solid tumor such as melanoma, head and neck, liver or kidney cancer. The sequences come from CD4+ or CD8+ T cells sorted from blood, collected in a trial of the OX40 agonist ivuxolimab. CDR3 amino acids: CASSRGGNTGELFF. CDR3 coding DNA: TGTGCCAGTTCGCGGGGGGGAAACACCGGGGAGCTGTTTTTT.